This TCR beta chain emerged from a study of blood T cell repertoires in COVID-19. Study information: Samples taken during acute and convalescent COVID-19 were collected in the United States, Italy and Spain.

Germline trimming cut 4 bases from V and 8 bases from J; bases unmatched to any gene: 4. CDR1 is SGHRS, CDR2 YFSETQ, per germline. The CDR3 is made up of 13 amino acids. In the original analysis: How many nucleated cells were present was estimated from reference gene primer amplification. Using immunoSEQ multiplex PCR, the repertoire was profiled, and TCRdb retains in-frame clones only, with some absent. That table gives V, J and clone size, and the DNA gave D and trimming. The sample records around 72,000 clones, about nine tenths being singletons. This chain connects TRBV5-1 to TRBJ1-2, with 11 bases matching TRBD1. Sequencing was done on a sample of peripheral blood. The source of this sequence is a woman in her 70s with acute or convalescent COVID-19. The CDR3 spells CASSTGTGGGYTF. The CDR3 bases are TGCGCCAGCAGCACCGGGACAGGGGGAGGCTACACCTTC.